Listed below are T cell receptor beta chains from one sample, sequenced in a study of cytomegalovirus exposure and HLA in healthy donors. Assay: immunoSEQ multiplex PCR; the TCRdb copy retains only in-frame clones and omits some. The profile shows 95,000 to 100,000 clones, 76% of them singletons. The sequenced material came from PBMCs. The receptors were gathered from a middle-aged man in good health and CMV-seronegative. Both conserved end residues are part of each CDR3. Fields, in order: clone size, V gene, J gene, D gene, CDR3 protein, CDR3 DNA. D genes are given only for firm matches. Rows may omit the clone size; those that give it use once, few, many or a size class.

clone_size: .; v_call: TRBV5-1; j_call: TRBJ2-3; d_call: .; cdr3_aa: CASSQGLGSTDTQYF; cdr3_nt: TGCGCCAGCAGTCAGGGGCTTGGGAGCACAGATACGCAGTATTTT
clone_size: .; v_call: TRBV2; j_call: TRBJ2-3; d_call: TRBD2; cdr3_aa: CASGRTSGRGGTDTQYF; cdr3_nt: TGTGCCAGCGGACGGACTAGCGGGAGAGGGGGCACAGATACGCAGTATTTT
clone_size: .; v_call: TRBV11-2; j_call: TRBJ1-1; d_call: .; cdr3_aa: CASSPLREVTEAFF; cdr3_nt: TGTGCCAGCAGCCCATTAAGAGAGGTCACTGAAGCTTTCTTT
clone_size: .; v_call: TRBV4-1; j_call: TRBJ2-7; d_call: .; cdr3_aa: CASSQDFDTSSYEQYF; cdr3_nt: TGCGCCAGCAGCCAAGATTTTGACACAAGCTCCTACGAGCAGTACTTC
clone_size: .; v_call: TRBV5-4; j_call: TRBJ2-1; d_call: .; cdr3_aa: CASSQGGDDNEQFF; cdr3_nt: TGTGCCAGCAGCCAAGGGGGAGACGACAATGAGCAGTTCTTC
clone_size: few; v_call: TRBV4-3; j_call: TRBJ2-1; d_call: TRBD2; cdr3_aa: CASSPGLAASNEQFF; cdr3_nt: TGCGCCAGCAGCCCGGGACTAGCGGCCTCCAATGAGCAGTTCTTC
clone_size: .; v_call: TRBV5-1; j_call: TRBJ2-2; d_call: TRBD1; cdr3_aa: CASTPPGQGSRNTGELFF; cdr3_nt: TGCGCCAGCACTCCTCCGGGACAGGGCTCTCGAAACACCGGGGAGCTGTTTTTT
clone_size: .; v_call: TRBV19; j_call: TRBJ2-7; d_call: .; cdr3_aa: CASSIVGGGPYEQYF; cdr3_nt: TGTGCCAGTAGTATAGTCGGGGGAGGACCCTACGAGCAGTACTTC
clone_size: .; v_call: TRBV11-2; j_call: TRBJ1-1; d_call: .; cdr3_aa: CASSIRVARTEAFF; cdr3_nt: TGTGCCAGCAGCATACGGGTGGCGCGGACTGAAGCTTTCTTT
clone_size: .; v_call: TRBV19; j_call: TRBJ1-5; d_call: .; cdr3_aa: CASSINLGEPQHF; cdr3_nt: TGTGCCAGTAGTATAAACCTAGGGGAGCCCCAGCATTTT
clone_size: few; v_call: TRBV7-2; j_call: TRBJ2-5; d_call: TRBD2; cdr3_aa: CASSRSGGAQETQYF; cdr3_nt: TGTGCCAGCAGCCGGAGCGGGGGGGCCCAAGAGACCCAGTACTTC
clone_size: .; v_call: TRBV29-1; j_call: TRBJ1-4; d_call: .; cdr3_aa: CSVEDRFGRLKRGPNF; cdr3_nt: TGCAGCGTTGAAGATCGGTTCGGACGTCTCAAACGGGGTCCGAATTTT
clone_size: few; v_call: TRBV4-3; j_call: TRBJ2-7; d_call: TRBD2; cdr3_aa: CASSQVAREVYEQYF; cdr3_nt: TGCGCCAGCAGCCAAGTCGCGCGGGAGGTCTACGAGCAGTACTTC
clone_size: .; v_call: TRBV11-2; j_call: TRBJ2-3; d_call: TRBD2; cdr3_aa: CASSLAASGFTDTQYF; cdr3_nt: TGTGCCAGCAGCTTAGCTGCTAGCGGGTTCACAGATACGCAGTATTTT
clone_size: once; v_call: TRBV2; j_call: TRBJ2-5; d_call: .; cdr3_aa: CASSERGYGETQYF; cdr3_nt: TGTGCCAGCAGTGAAAGGGGCTATGGAGAGACCCAGTACTTC
clone_size: .; v_call: TRBV5-5; j_call: TRBJ2-1; d_call: .; cdr3_aa: CASSLADNSYNEQFF; cdr3_nt: TGTGCCAGCAGCTTGGCGGACAACTCCTACAATGAGCAGTTCTTC
clone_size: once; v_call: TRBV11-2; j_call: TRBJ2-2; d_call: TRBD2; cdr3_aa: CASSSLTSGSTGELFF; cdr3_nt: TGTGCCAGCAGCTCCTTAACTAGCGGAAGCACCGGGGAGCTGTTTTTT
clone_size: .; v_call: TRBV6-1; j_call: TRBJ1-4; d_call: .; cdr3_aa: CASSGGRNNEKLFF; cdr3_nt: TGTGCCAGCAGCGGGGGGCGTAATAATGAAAAACTGTTTTTT
clone_size: .; v_call: TRBV7-8; j_call: TRBJ2-3; d_call: TRBD2; cdr3_aa: CASSLASQREIDTQYF; cdr3_nt: TGTGCCAGCAGCTTAGCGTCTCAGCGGGAGATCGATACGCAGTATTTT
clone_size: .; v_call: TRBV7-2; j_call: TRBJ2-4; d_call: TRBD2; cdr3_aa: CASSLAFTSGGPLAF; cdr3_nt: TGTGCCAGCAGCTTAGCTTTTACTAGCGGGGGGCCCCTCGCCTTC
clone_size: .; v_call: TRBV7-2; j_call: TRBJ2-1; d_call: .; cdr3_aa: CASSFYEGEQFF; cdr3_nt: TGTGCCAGCAGCTTTTATGAGGGTGAGCAGTTCTTC
clone_size: .; v_call: TRBV7-2; j_call: TRBJ1-5; d_call: TRBD1; cdr3_aa: CASSPETGETQHF; cdr3_nt: TGTGCCAGCAGCCCAGAGACAGGGGAGACCCAGCATTTT
clone_size: few; v_call: TRBV4-3; j_call: TRBJ2-6; d_call: TRBD2; cdr3_aa: CASSRQSSGGPPSGANVLTF; cdr3_nt: TGCGCCAGCAGCCGGCAATCTAGCGGGGGGCCACCCTCTGGGGCCAACGTCCTGACTTTC
clone_size: few; v_call: TRBV5-4; j_call: TRBJ2-2; d_call: TRBD1; cdr3_aa: CASSIGQGAGELFF; cdr3_nt: TGTGCCAGCAGCATTGGACAGGGGGCCGGGGAGCTGTTTTTT
clone_size: .; v_call: TRBV6-6; j_call: TRBJ1-2; d_call: TRBD1; cdr3_aa: CASTSPGQGANYGYTF; cdr3_nt: TGTGCCAGCACCTCTCCCGGACAGGGGGCGAACTATGGCTACACCTTC
clone_size: .; v_call: TRBV4-1; j_call: TRBJ1-1; d_call: .; cdr3_aa: CASSPTPLATGRGEAFF; cdr3_nt: TGCGCCAGCAGCCCCACCCCCTTAGCGACAGGCCGGGGCGAAGCTTTCTTT
clone_size: .; v_call: TRBV7-2; j_call: TRBJ2-1; d_call: TRBD1; cdr3_aa: CASSLETGYHEQFF; cdr3_nt: TGTGCCAGCAGCTTGGAGACAGGGTACCATGAGCAGTTCTTC
clone_size: .; v_call: TRBV6-1; j_call: TRBJ1-1; d_call: .; cdr3_aa: CASSRQQPMNTEAFF; cdr3_nt: TGTGCCAGCAGTAGACAACAGCCTATGAACACTGAAGCTTTCTTT
clone_size: .; v_call: TRBV18; j_call: TRBJ1-2; d_call: .; cdr3_aa: CASSTIRGQIYGYTF; cdr3_nt: TGTGCCAGCTCTACAATACGCGGACAGATATATGGCTACACCTTC
clone_size: .; v_call: TRBV11-1; j_call: TRBJ2-1; d_call: .; cdr3_aa: CASSLVPQTSGAEQFF; cdr3_nt: TGTGCCAGCAGCTTAGTACCCCAAACCTCTGGGGCTGAGCAGTTCTTC
clone_size: .; v_call: TRBV11-3; j_call: TRBJ2-5; d_call: TRBD2; cdr3_aa: CASSFGTNQAETQYF; cdr3_nt: TGTGCCAGCAGCTTCGGGACTAATCAGGCGGAGACCCAGTACTTC
clone_size: .; v_call: TRBV7-9; j_call: TRBJ2-7; d_call: TRBD1; cdr3_aa: CASRGTGGLDEQYF; cdr3_nt: TGTGCCAGCAGGGGGACAGGGGGCCTCGACGAGCAGTACTTC
clone_size: .; v_call: TRBV10-3; j_call: TRBJ2-5; d_call: .; cdr3_aa: CAISVGRFGETQYF; cdr3_nt: TGTGCCATCAGTGTCGGCCGATTCGGGGAGACCCAGTACTTC
clone_size: .; v_call: TRBV28; j_call: TRBJ2-1; d_call: TRBD2; cdr3_aa: CASTLSGTTYNEQFF; cdr3_nt: TGTGCCAGCACCCTTAGCGGGACTACCTACAATGAGCAGTTCTTC
clone_size: .; v_call: TRBV7-2; j_call: TRBJ2-3; d_call: .; cdr3_aa: CASSLSGDTQYF; cdr3_nt: TGTGCCAGCAGCCTTAGTGGAGATACGCAGTATTTT
clone_size: .; v_call: TRBV7-2; j_call: TRBJ2-7; d_call: TRBD1; cdr3_aa: CASSLGQGANEQYF; cdr3_nt: TGTGCCAGCAGCTTAGGACAGGGGGCTAACGAGCAGTACTTC
clone_size: .; v_call: TRBV19; j_call: TRBJ2-2; d_call: .; cdr3_aa: CASSAQGATGELFF; cdr3_nt: TGTGCCAGTAGTGCCCAGGGTGCCACCGGGGAGCTGTTTTTT
clone_size: .; v_call: TRBV4-1; j_call: TRBJ2-5; d_call: .; cdr3_aa: CASSQESGYQETQYF; cdr3_nt: TGCGCCAGCAGCCAAGAATCCGGGTACCAAGAGACCCAGTACTTC
clone_size: .; v_call: TRBV5-6; j_call: TRBJ2-1; d_call: .; cdr3_aa: CASSKTDEQFF; cdr3_nt: TGTGCCAGCAGCAAAACGGATGAGCAGTTCTTC
clone_size: once; v_call: TRBV7-2; j_call: TRBJ1-5; d_call: TRBD1; cdr3_aa: CASSLPTGGEQPQHF; cdr3_nt: TGTGCCAGCAGCTTACCAACAGGGGGCGAGCAGCCCCAGCATTTT
clone_size: .; v_call: TRBV5-1; j_call: TRBJ1-6; d_call: .; cdr3_aa: CASSLAPDAPLHF; cdr3_nt: TGCGCCAGCAGCTTGGCCCCAGATGCACCCCTCCACTTT
clone_size: .; v_call: TRBV28; j_call: TRBJ2-2; d_call: .; cdr3_aa: CASSPPLGSRGELFF; cdr3_nt: TGTGCCAGCAGTCCCCCCCTAGGGAGTCGAGGGGAGCTGTTTTTT
clone_size: .; v_call: TRBV6-1; j_call: TRBJ1-1; d_call: TRBD1; cdr3_aa: CASTRTGNTEAFF; cdr3_nt: TGTGCCAGCACCCGGACAGGGAACACTGAAGCTTTCTTT